Here is one T cell receptor beta chain with its context. The target antigen is unknown. The entry originates in a study of glioma-infiltrating T cells. Study-level background: Sequencing aimed for 4.5- to 10-fold coverage of about a million peripheral T cells.

Study-level findings and limits: Non-neoplastic patients had below-expected tissue-blood divergence, while all gliomas exceeded expectation. Signature shared blood CDR3 motifs were enriched in low-divergence and depleted in high-divergence patients.

Using RNA template, CDR3s of TCR alpha and beta were amplified with iRepertoire arm-PCR. Input was 100-400 ng of tissue mRNA or PBMC total RNA. TCRdb used MiXCR to reprocess the multiplex PCR reads, holding one entry per CDR3 protein. The table has approximately 400,000 distinct CDR3 sequences, roughly two fifths seen once; the top ten hold 12%. The J segment lost 3 bases and the V segment lost 3 bases, leaving 6 bases of the junction unmatched. Germline assignment: CDR1 KGHSH and CDR2 LQKENI. CDR3 size: 16 residues. The chain uses TRBV18 and TRBJ2-1; 9 bases fit TRBD1. Sequencing was performed on glioma tissue, nonneoplastic brain tissue, or PBMCs (not recorded which). The TCR sequence derives from a human donor with low-grade glioma or glioblastoma, undergoing nonglioma brain surgery, or in good health (not recorded which). The CDR3, as DNA: TGTGCCAGCTCACCCCCTAGGACAGGGGACTACAATGAGCAGTTCTTC. It translates to CASSPPRTGDYNEQFF.